These 27 T cell receptor beta chains originate from one sample sequenced in a study of CD8 T cells in ankylosing spondylitis. Each CDR3 protein is one row after TCRdb ran MiXCR on the 5' RACE reads. The sample lists a few hundred thousand distinct CDR3 sequences, 20% to 25% occurring once. Notes on the study in general: Ankylosing spondylitis blood appeared to be characterized by a TCR beta motif of under ten highly homologous variants.

These receptors are not linked to any known antigen. Sequenced sample: blood, either unsorted or a sorted T cell fraction (not recorded which). Source of these receptors: a male donor with ankylosing spondylitis.

The rearrangement uses TRBV3-1 and TRBJ2-5; D possibly uses TRBD1 or TRBD2 (5 bases each). Germline V gene lookup returns CDR1 LGHDT and CDR2 YNNKEL (reference sequence). CDR3 length equals 14 residues. V gave up 2 bases and J gave up 9 bases, with 16 bases separating them. Here the CDR3 reads CASSQSGTPGAQYF. CDR3 DNA sequence: TGTGCCAGCAGCCAATCCGGGACGCCTGGGGCCCAGTACTTC.

In this sample, this clonotype turned up a few times. This chain connects TRBV5-6 to TRBJ1-4, with D uncertain. V gave up 0 bases and J gave up 8 bases, with 5 bases separating them. Germline CDR1 reads SGHDT; CDR2 reads YYEEEE. The length of the CDR3 is 12 residues. CDR3 sequence reads: CASSLVGEKLFF. CDR3 in DNA: TGTGCCAGCAGCTTGGTAGGGGAAAAACTGTTTTTT.

The V gene is TRBV18, the J gene TRBJ1-1, with D possibly TRBD1 on 5 matching bases. Trimming took 2 bases from V and 5 from J, leaving 12 bases between them. The CDR3 is 14 amino acids. Germline CDR1 reads KGHSH; CDR2 reads LQKENI. In DNA, the CDR3 is TGTGCCAGCTCACCATCCCAACGGGGGACTGAAGCTTTCTTT. Protein sequence: CASSPSQRGTEAFF.

This clonotype was counted between two and nine times. CDR3 sequence (DNA): TGCGCCAGCTCAAGGTTAGGGGGGACAGATACGCAGTATTTT. Translation gives CASSRLGGTDTQYF. The chain uses TRBV5-1 and TRBJ2-3, with D perhaps TRBD1 or TRBD2 (6 bases each). This CDR3 has 14 residues. Trimming pared 7 bases from V and 3 bases from J, leaving 15 bases between. Germline CDR1 is SGHRS and CDR2 is YFSETQ.

This clonotype was picked up a small number of times. The chain carries TRBV28 and TRBJ2-7, with 10 bases aligning to TRBD2. After removal of 4 bases from V and 3 bases from J, the junction contained 6 bases not matched to a gene. The CDR3 is 15 residues long. Germline CDR1 is MDHEN and CDR2 is SYDVKM. The CDR3 region has the DNA TGTGCCAGCAGTTCGATCGGGACTAGCGACTACGAGCAGTACTTC. This translates into CASSSIGTSDYEQYF.

This clonotype has more than one count but fewer than ten. The J gene is TRBJ2-2, the V gene TRBV7-2, with TRBD2 matching 8 bases. The CDR3 has 19 amino acids. Trimming at V came to 0 bases and at J to 4 bases, leaving 13 bases not matched to a gene. The germline CDR1 and CDR2 sequences are SGHTA and FQGNSA. CDR3 loop: CASSLASPWREVITGELFF. As DNA, the CDR3 is TGTGCCAGCAGCTTAGCTTCCCCTTGGCGGGAGGTCATCACCGGGGAGCTGTTTTTT. Full variable domain (missing parts from reference TRBV7-2 and TRBJ2-2): GAGVSQSPSNKVTEKGKDVELRCDPISGHTALYWYRQSLGQGLEFLIYFQGNSAPDKSGLPSDRFSAERTGGSVSTLTIQRTQQEDSAVYLCASSLASPWREVITGELFFGEGSRLTVL.

This clonotype was seen at least ten times. The rearrangement uses TRBV11-2 and TRBJ2-3; the match to TRBD2 covers 10 bases. CDR1 is SGHAT, CDR2 FQNNGV, per germline. The junction had 4 bases not matched to a gene; V was cut back by 1 base and J by 9 bases. There are 14 residues in the CDR3. CDR3 coding DNA: TGTGCCAGCAGCTTAGGAGCGGGAGGGGGCACGCAGTATTTT. This translates into CASSLGAGGGTQYF.

This clonotype was observed a handful of times. The chain recombines TRBV29-1 with TRBJ2-6; D is ambiguous. The CDR3 runs 14 residues. V lost 7 bases to trimming and J lost 0 bases, with 10 bases between them. The germline V gene has CDR1 SQVTM and CDR2 ANQGSEA. The CDR3 sequence: CSALDTSGANVLTF. CDR3 coding DNA: TGCAGCGCCCTCGATACCTCTGGGGCCAACGTCCTGACTTTC.

This clonotype has a handful of counts. The chain has TRBV28 and TRBJ1-1; TRBD1 matches 8 bases. This CDR3 has 13 amino acids. J gave up 4 bases and V 11 bases, and 9 bases lay outside the gene matches. Germline CDR1 MDHEN, CDR2 SYDVKM. Here the CDR3 DNA reads TGTGCCGGAGGACAGGGCGGTGGCACTGAAGCTTTCTTT. Protein: CAGGQGGGTEAFF.

This clonotype was seen a handful of times. This chain links TRBV25-1 with TRBJ2-7; 7 nucleotides line up with TRBD2. CDR3 size: 13 residues. J was trimmed by 4 bases and V by 10 bases; bases with no gene match: 10. Germline loops: CDR1 MGHDK, CDR2 SYGVNS. The CDR3: CATKRGESYEQYF. DNA of the CDR3: TGTGCCACCAAACGGGGGGAATCATACGAGCAGTACTTC.

This chain connects TRBV2 to TRBJ2-6, with TRBD1 matching over 9 bases. Trimming at V came to 8 bases and at J to 0 bases, leaving 8 bases not matched to a gene. The CDR3 has 17 amino acids. Germline-derived CDR1 and CDR2 are SNHLY and FYNNEI. The CDR3 sequence: CASGPTGGDSGANVLTF. Written as DNA, the CDR3 is TGTGCCAGCGGACCGACAGGGGGGGACTCTGGGGCCAACGTCCTGACTTTC.

The rearrangement joins TRBV5-1 to TRBJ2-1; 8 bases are a match to TRBD1. The CDR3 contains 16 residues. V shed 5 bases and J 1 base; nucleotides not matched to a gene: 8. In germline, CDR1 is SGHRS, CDR2 YFSETQ. The CDR3 DNA reads as TGCGCCAGCAGTCGCGACAGGGGTGCGTCCTACAATGAGCAGTTCTTC. Translating it yields CASSRDRGASYNEQFF.

This clonotype has more than one count but fewer than ten. The genes are TRBV5-1 and TRBJ2-7; 7 nucleotides agree with TRBD1. This CDR3 spans 16 amino acids. V lost 3 bases to trimming and J lost 2 bases; unmatched junction nucleotides: 11. Germline CDR1 and CDR2: SGHRS and YFSETQ. CDR3 in amino acids: CASSSSRDSRTYEQYF. DNA for the CDR3: TGCGCCAGCAGCTCGAGCCGGGACAGCAGGACCTACGAGCAGTACTTC.

This clonotype turned up a few times. The V gene is TRBV5-1, the J gene TRBJ2-3, with D possibly matching TRBD2 (6 bases). The CDR3 sequence is 15 residues long. Deletions cut 3 bases from V and 3 bases from J, with 14 bases between. The germline V gene encodes CDR1 SGHRS and CDR2 YFSETQ. CDR3 DNA: TGCGCCAGCAGCTCTGCTAGCGTAGGAACAGATACGCAGTATTTT. This codes for CASSSASVGTDTQYF.

The chain has TRBV18 and TRBJ2-3; D not certain. Looked up from germline, CDR1 is KGHSH and CDR2 is LQKENI. V was clipped by 2 bases and J by 4 bases, with 10 bases between them. The CDR3 length is 14 residues. CDR3 loop: CASSPDARADTQYF. CDR3 sequence (DNA): TGTGCCAGCTCACCAGATGCGCGAGCAGATACGCAGTATTTT. Filled out from reference TRBV18 and TRBJ2-3, the complete variable domain reads NAGVMQNPRHLVRRRGQEARLRCSPMKGHSHVYWYRQLPEEGLKFMVYLQKENIIDESGMPKERFSAEFPKEGPSILRIQQVVRGDSAAYFCASSPDARADTQYFGPGTRLTVL.

This clonotype was seen more than once but under ten times. V is TRBV2 and J is TRBJ2-1; perhaps D is TRBD1 or TRBD2 (5 bases each). Per germline, CDR1 SNHLY and CDR2 FYNNEI. The CDR3 covers 15 residues. CDR3 loop: CANGDGALTYNEQFF. In DNA form, the CDR3 reads TGTGCTAACGGGGACGGGGCGCTTACCTACAATGAGCAGTTCTTC.

This clonotype was counted between two and nine times. The genes are TRBV7-9 and TRBJ1-2, with 7 bases matching TRBD1. The V gene's germline CDR1 is SEHNR and CDR2 FQNEAQ (reference sequence). The CDR3 contains 14 residues. V was pared by 5 bases and J by 4 bases, with 7 bases of the junction left unmatched. This CDR3 reads CASSVGTASYGYTF. CDR3 nucleotides: TGTGCCAGCAGCGTCGGGACAGCCAGCTATGGCTACACCTTC.

Ten or more counts support this clonotype. The V gene is TRBV5-1, the J gene TRBJ1-1, with TRBD1 as a possible D gene (5 bases). Trimming took off 7 bases at V and 5 bases at J, with 18 bases between the two ends. Germline V gene lookup returns CDR1 SGHRS and CDR2 YFSETQ. The CDR3 length is 14 residues. CDR3 amino acids: CASVEGAGQTEAFF. The CDR3, as DNA: TGCGCCAGCGTCGAAGGGGCAGGGCAGACTGAAGCTTTCTTT.

This clonotype has more than one count but fewer than ten. This chain connects TRBV29-1 to TRBJ2-3, with 7 positions matching TRBD2. Germline V CDR1 and CDR2: SQVTM, ANQGSEA. The length of the CDR3 is 14 residues. Losses at the gene ends were 7 bases for V and 2 bases for J; bases not matched to a gene: 9. CDR3 DNA sequence: TGCAGCGCCCGGGAGCGGGGCGACACAGATACGCAGTATTTT. This translates into CSARERGDTDTQYF.

The gene calls are TRBV19 and TRBJ2-1, with 8 bases lining up with TRBD1. Germline V gene lookup returns CDR1 LNHDA and CDR2 SQIVND (reference sequence). There are 15 residues in the CDR3. V shed 6 bases and J 1 base; nucleotides not matched to a gene: 5. CDR3 sequence (DNA): TGTGCCAGTAGCATTGACAGGGGATCCTACAATGAGCAGTTCTTC. Translated, it gives CASSIDRGSYNEQFF.

This rearrangement joins TRBV29-1 to TRBJ1-2, with D possibly TRBD1 on 6 matching bases. The V gene lost 3 bases and the J gene lost 6 bases, with 17 bases spanning the gap. The germline gives CDR1 SQVTM, CDR2 ANQGSEA. The CDR3 is 14 residues long. The CDR3 loop reads CSVETGQGVHGYTF. CDR3 nucleotides: TGCAGCGTTGAGACGGGACAAGGGGTCCATGGCTACACCTTC.

In this sample, this clonotype turned up a few times. The rearrangement links TRBV27 to TRBJ2-7; no clear D. CDR3 length equals 14 residues. Trimming shortened V by 8 bases and J by 1 base, and 15 bases separated the two germline ends. CDR1 MNHEY and CDR2 SMNVEV come from the germline V gene (reference sequence). CDR3 in amino acids: CASRPVGRSYEQYF. DNA of the CDR3: TGTGCCAGCCGCCCTGTCGGCAGGTCCTACGAGCAGTACTTC.

This clonotype came up a few times. The chain combines TRBV20-1 with TRBJ1-5; perhaps TRBD1 as D (6 bases). Germline-derived CDR1 and CDR2 are DFQATT and SNEGSKA (reference sequence). V was cut by 6 bases and J by 5 bases, with 23 bases left in between. The length of the CDR3 is 16 residues. CDR3 residues: CSAEGATGKRDQPQHF. For the CDR3, the DNA is TGCAGTGCCGAGGGAGCCACAGGGAAAAGGGATCAGCCCCAGCATTTT.

Remarks on this clonotype: This CDR3 is missing its conserved last phenylalanine or tryptophan, likely due to a read error. The rearrangement uses TRBV3-1 and TRBJ1-1; no firm D call. Germline lookup yields CDR1 LGHDT and CDR2 YNNKEL (reference sequence). Trimming removed 4 bases from V and 0 bases from J, with 9 bases in between. This CDR3 comprises 14 residues. CDR3 sequence: CASSPRGLNTEAFS. CDR3 nucleotides: TGTGCCAGCAGCCCCCGGGGTTTGAACACTGAAGCTTTCTCT.

This clonotype has a handful of counts. This chain connects TRBV20-1 to TRBJ2-6; no definite D call. V lost 3 bases and J lost 0, with 9 bases in between. Germline values: CDR1 DFQATT, CDR2 SNEGSKA (reference sequence). This CDR3 region has 15 residues. The CDR3 DNA follows: TGCAGTGCTAGCGGTCAGTACTCTGGGGCCAACGTCCTGACTTTC. Translation: CSASGQYSGANVLTF.

This clonotype was observed a handful of times. The J gene is TRBJ2-3, the V gene TRBV20-1; 8 bases are shared with TRBD2. V lost 0 bases to trimming and J lost 0 bases; unmatched junction nucleotides: 5. The CDR3 loop spans 16 amino acids. From germline, CDR1 is DFQATT and CDR2 SNEGSKA (reference sequence). CDR3 region: CSARDWIAGSTDTQYF. The DNA for the CDR3 is TGCAGTGCTAGAGATTGGATAGCGGGAAGCACAGATACGCAGTATTTT.

The V and J genes are TRBV12-3 or TRBV12-4 and TRBJ2-7, with unresolved D. CDR3 length: 12 residues. V lost 0 bases and J lost 6, with 6 bases in between. CDR3 residues: CASSLAGGEQYF. The CDR3 nucleotides read TGTGCCAGCAGTTTAGCCGGTGGCGAGCAGTACTTC.